The 27 T cell receptor beta chains reported below all come from one sample, sequenced in a study of blood T cell repertoires in COVID-19. Sequenced by immunoSEQ multiplex PCR; TCRdb stores in-frame clones only, minus some. The sample has 150,000 to 200,000 clones, about 85% seen once. Material: PBMCs or T cells enriched from blood (not recorded which). Receptors originate from a woman between 50 and 59 years old who had recovered from COVID-19.

The chain has TRBV28 and TRBJ2-2; TRBD2 might be the D (6 bases). This CDR3 contains 14 residues. Germline V gives CDR1 MDHEN, CDR2 SYDVKM. V gave up 3 bases and J gave up 6 bases, with 11 bases separating them. In DNA form, the CDR3 reads TGTGCCAGCAGTTTTAGCGGAGGGTCCGGGGAGCTGTTTTTT. Translating it yields CASSFSGGSGELFF.

The CDR3 region has the DNA TGCAGCGTTTTGACAGGTTACACCGGGGAGCTGTTTTTT. This codes for CSVLTGYTGELFF. This rearrangement joins TRBV29-1 to TRBJ2-2, with a weak D call TRBD1 (6 bases). Trimming pared 5 bases from V and 3 bases from J, leaving 10 bases between. This CDR3 is 13 amino acids long. Germline-derived CDR1 and CDR2 are SQVTM and ANQGSEA.

The chain links TRBV7-2 to TRBJ1-3, with TRBD1 identical over 9 bases. V was pared by 5 bases and J by 0 bases, with 5 bases of the junction left unmatched. Germline V CDR1 and CDR2: SGHTA, FQGNSA. This CDR3 is 16 amino acids long. Here the CDR3 DNA reads TGTGCCAGCAGCCTTACAGGGGGCCTCTCTGGAAACACCATATATTTT. It codes for CASSLTGGLSGNTIYF.

This clone has a single count. The chain couples TRBV3-1 (or the pseudogene TRBV3-2) to TRBJ2-5, with TRBD1 as a possible D gene (6 bases). CDR1 is LGHDT and CDR2 is YNNKEL in the germline V gene (reference sequence). There are 16 residues in the CDR3. V lost 3 bases, J lost 4 bases, and 18 bases lay in between. The DNA for the CDR3 is TGTGCCAGCAGCCATGGGGGCAGGGCCTCGAGAGAGACCCAGTACTTC. Translation: CASSHGGRASRETQYF.

V is TRBV6-5 and J is TRBJ2-2; a weak D match, TRBD1 (6 bases). Trimming left V 6 bases short and J 6 bases short, with 17 bases between. This CDR3 has 15 amino acids. Germline V gene lookup returns CDR1 MNHEY and CDR2 SVGAGI. CDR3 loop: CASSLGFGGSGELFF. As DNA, the CDR3 is TGTGCCAGCAGCCTTGGGTTTGGGGGCTCCGGGGAGCTGTTTTTT.

The genes are TRBV6-5 and TRBJ1-1, with D possibly being TRBD1 (6 bases). CDR3 length: 16 residues. Germline CDR1 reads MNHEY; CDR2 reads SVGAGI. The germline V and J ends were trimmed by 2 bases and 5 bases, with 18 bases remaining between them. The CDR3 DNA sequence: TGTGCCAGCAGTTACGTAATGACGACAGGAATGACTGAAGCTTTCTTT. This translates into CASSYVMTTGMTEAFF.

This clone was observed once. The chain has TRBV28 and TRBJ2-7; no firm D call. V lost 4 bases, J lost 5 bases, and 9 bases lay in between. Germline V gene lookup returns CDR1 MDHEN and CDR2 SYDVKM. The CDR3 sequence is 12 residues long. The CDR3 nucleotides are TGTGCCAGCAGTTCTACAGTCCACGAGCAGTACTTC. Its translation is CASSSTVHEQYF.

The rearrangement uses TRBV28 and TRBJ2-2, with D perhaps TRBD1 (6 bases). Per germline, CDR1 MDHEN and CDR2 SYDVKM. The V and J ends lost 5 bases and 9 bases respectively, with 13 bases between them. CDR3 length: 13 residues. The CDR3 protein is CASSLTRGRELFF. The CDR3 nucleotides are TGTGCCAGCAGTCTAACCAGGGGCCGGGAGCTGTTTTTT. The full variable domain, its missing parts supplied by reference TRBV28 and TRBJ2-2, is DVKVTQSSRYLVKRTGEKVFLECVQDMDHENMFWYRQDPGLGLRLIYFSYDVKMKEKGDIPEGYSVSREKKERFSLILESASTNQTSMYLCASSLTRGRELFFGEGSRLTVL.

The V call is TRBV4-3, the J call TRBJ1-2; possible D gene TRBD1, 6 bases. CDR3 length equals 19 residues. Between the trimmed V and J ends, which lost 6 bases and 6 bases, there was a span of 32 bases. The V gene's germline CDR1 is LGHNA and CDR2 YSLEER. CDR3 in DNA: TGCGCCAGCAGTGAACGAGATCATACCGGGACACGACCCGGAGATGGCTACACCTTC. Encoded protein: CASSERDHTGTRPGDGYTF.

The chain employs TRBV7-9 and TRBJ1-3; tentative D call: TRBD1 (6 bases). This CDR3 contains 16 residues. The V gene's germline CDR1 is SEHNR and CDR2 FQNEAQ (reference sequence). Trimming cost V 4 bases and J 5 bases, with 18 bases left between them. The CDR3 is CASSSSGTSYRNTIYF. CDR3 sequence (DNA): TGTGCCAGCAGCTCCTCCGGGACAAGCTATCGAAACACCATATATTTT.

J is TRBJ2-5 and V is TRBV11-1; 9 bases line up with TRBD2. The length of the CDR3 is 15 residues. Per germline, CDR1 SGHAT and CDR2 FQDESV (reference sequence). V gave up 5 bases and J gave up 5 bases; unmatched junction bases: 9. The CDR3 region is CASSTTGLATETQYF. The CDR3 DNA sequence: TGTGCCAGCAGCACGACAGGACTAGCGACGGAGACCCAGTACTTC.

The gene calls are TRBV21-1 and TRBJ1-2; the D segment call TRBD1 is taken from the table without a DNA check. TRBV21-1 is a pseudogene. The CDR3 is 19 residues long. Here the CDR3 reads CASSKDDGTGRGSGYGYTF. As DNA, the CDR3 is TGTGCCAGCAGCAAAGATGATGGGACAGGTCGGGGGTCGGGTTATGGCTACACCTTC.

The chain joins TRBV28 to TRBJ2-3; a possible D gene is TRBD1 (6 bases). V was trimmed by 3 bases and J by 3 bases, leaving 16 bases between them. Germline V CDR1 and CDR2: MDHEN, SYDVKM. This CDR3 has 16 amino acids. CDR3 coding DNA: TGTGCCAGCAGTTTCGACAGGTCAAAAGGGACAGATACGCAGTATTTT. Amino acids: CASSFDRSKGTDTQYF.

The chain couples TRBV2 to TRBJ2-7; 14 bases match TRBD2. This CDR3 is built from 17 residues. From germline, CDR1 is SNHLY and CDR2 FYNNEI. Unmatched junction bases numbered 10, after V lost 6 bases and J lost 3 bases. Here the CDR3 DNA reads TGTGCCAGCAGGGGCCCGGGACTAGCGGGAGACGGCTACGAGCAGTACTTC. Protein: CASRGPGLAGDGYEQYF.

This sequence joins TRBV3-1 (or the pseudogene TRBV3-2) and TRBJ2-2; D unclear. Germline-derived CDR1 and CDR2 are LGHDT and YNNKEL (reference sequence). Trimming stripped 4 bases from V and 4 bases from J, with 10 bases between. CDR3 length equals 14 residues. CDR3 nucleotide sequence: TGTGCCAGCAGCCTCGACATTCGCACCGGGGAGCTGTTTTTT. The encoded protein is CASSLDIRTGELFF.

This clone appeared a few times. CDR3 bases: TGTGCCAGCAGCCAAGCCGGAACAGGGCGAGGAAACACCTTC. Translation gives CASSQAGTGRGNTF. The chain couples TRBV4-2 to TRBJ1-2; maybe TRBD1 (6 bases). Trimming shortened V by 1 base and J by 12 bases, and 18 bases separated the two germline ends. This CDR3 region has 14 residues. The germline V gene encodes CDR1 LGHNA and CDR2 YNFKEQ.

The CDR3 region has the DNA TGTGCCAGCAGCTTATCTGCCGCAGGAAGTGAGCAGTTCTTC. Protein: CASSLSAAGSEQFF. The chain recombines TRBV7-9 with TRBJ2-1; no clear D gene. Deletions cut 2 bases from V and 9 bases from J, with 14 bases between. The CDR3 is made up of 14 amino acids. CDR1 and CDR2 from the germline V gene are SEHNR and FQNEAQ (reference sequence).

The V gene is TRBV9, the J gene TRBJ2-3; the match to TRBD1 covers 9 bases. V lost 3 bases, J lost 6 bases, and 2 bases stayed unmatched. The CDR3 totals 13 residues. The germline gives CDR1 SGDLS, CDR2 YYNGEE. DNA of the CDR3: TGTGCCAGCAGCGATGGGACAGGGGATACGCAGTATTTT. It encodes CASSDGTGDTQYF.

This clone was observed once. This chain uses TRBV7-8 with TRBJ1-4; D is perhaps TRBD1 (5 bases). The V end lost 4 bases, the J end lost 4 bases, and 16 bases lay between the germline ends. Germline-derived CDR1 and CDR2 are SGHVS and FQNEAQ. CDR3 length equals 16 residues. Here the CDR3 reads CASSSPMTGGNEKLFF. The CDR3 DNA follows: TGTGCCAGCAGCTCCCCCATGACCGGGGGTAATGAAAAACTGTTTTTT.

The sample holds a few counts of this clone. The CDR3 DNA sequence: TGTGCCAGCAGTCAAAATGAGGGAGAGAAAGAGACCCAGTACTTC. The encoded protein is CASSQNEGEKETQYF. The rearrangement uses TRBV11-3 and TRBJ2-5, with D possibly TRBD2 on 5 matching bases. Germline V CDR1 and CDR2: SGHNT, YENEEA. The CDR3 contains 15 residues. V shed 6 bases and J shed 3 bases, with 17 bases lying between them.

The V call is TRBV6-2 or TRBV6-3, the J call TRBJ1-5, with 10 positions matching TRBD1. The CDR3 loop spans 18 amino acids. Germline trimming cut 2 bases from V and 0 bases from J; bases unmatched to any gene: 7. Germline loops: CDR1 MNHEY, CDR2 SVGEGT. CDR3: CASSYRGQGVASNQPQHF. Written as DNA, the CDR3 is TGTGCCAGCAGTTACAGAGGACAGGGGGTCGCTAGCAATCAGCCCCAGCATTTT.

V is TRBV11-2 and J is TRBJ2-7; unclear D gene. Germline CDR1 is SGHAT and CDR2 is FQNNGV. Trimming removed 3 bases at V and 3 bases at J, with 6 bases between. The CDR3 extends over 12 amino acids. The CDR3 here is CASSFGGYEQYF. DNA of the CDR3: TGTGCCAGCAGCTTCGGCGGCTACGAGCAGTACTTC.

The chain employs TRBV29-1 and TRBJ1-1, with D unclear. The CDR3 is 12 amino acids. Looked up from germline, CDR1 is SQVTM and CDR2 is ANQGSEA. Deletions cut 4 bases from V and 5 bases from J, with 11 bases between. The CDR3 DNA reads as TGCAGCGTTGTTGGGTCGGGGACTGAAGCTTTCTTT. Translating gives CSVVGSGTEAFF.

The V call is TRBV19, the J call TRBJ2-1; 8 nucleotides align to TRBD1. J was trimmed by 10 bases and V by 1 base; bases with no gene match: 12. CDR3 size: 16 residues. Germline V lookup: CDR1 LNHDA, CDR2 SQIVND (reference sequence). CDR3: CASSIGAGGAGKEQFF. Here the CDR3 DNA reads TGTGCCAGTAGTATAGGGGCAGGGGGCGCCGGAAAGGAGCAGTTCTTC.

V gene TRBV18 combines with J gene TRBJ1-2; no firm D call. Deletions cut 2 bases from V and 5 bases from J, with 6 bases between. CDR3 size: 12 residues. Germline CDR1 and CDR2: KGHSH and LQKENI. The CDR3 bases are TGTGCCAGCTCACCATCCCAATATGGCTACACCTTC. This translates into CASSPSQYGYTF.

V and J are TRBV2 and TRBJ2-7, with D maybe TRBD2 (6 bases). Deletions cut 8 bases from V and 4 bases from J, with 9 bases between. Germline loops: CDR1 SNHLY, CDR2 FYNNEI. The CDR3 consists of 11 residues. The CDR3 sequence: CASDRGYEQYF. DNA of the CDR3: TGTGCCAGCGACCGGGGGTACGAGCAGTACTTC.

This chain connects TRBV19 to TRBJ1-2, with 11 positions matching TRBD1. Germline V gene sequence: CDR1 LNHDA, CDR2 SQIVND (reference sequence). After removal of 2 bases from V and 7 bases from J, the junction contained 9 bases not matched to a gene. This CDR3 spans 16 amino acids. The CDR3 spells CASSIRRTGGRFGYTF. The CDR3 nucleotides read TGTGCCAGTAGTATACGGAGGACAGGGGGCAGGTTTGGCTACACCTTC.